One sample yielded the 24 T cell receptor beta chains listed below, sequenced in a study of blood T cells in healthy people across ages. Sample-barcoded 5' priming and a J-beta primer mix drove a second PCR of roughly 6 to 12 cycles. TCRdb independently ran MiXCR on the 5' RACE reads; one entry per CDR3 protein. The data contain more than 1.4 million distinct CDR3 sequences, roughly 40% of them singletons. The specimen was blood. All receptors come from a woman aged 18 to 35 in good health.

This chain links TRBV7-2 with TRBJ2-1, with 7 bases matching TRBD2. CDR3 size: 16 residues. Germline V CDR1 and CDR2: SGHTA, FQGNSA. The V and J ends lost 1 base and 4 bases, in that order; junction bases with no gene match: 7. CDR3 residues: CASSLVVGEGYNEQFF. For the CDR3, the DNA is TGTGCCAGCAGCTTAGTGGTAGGGGAGGGTTACAATGAGCAGTTCTTC.

This clonotype was detected only a few times. The rearrangement joins TRBV5-1 to TRBJ2-4, with 13 bases that match TRBD2. Per the germline V gene, CDR1 is SGHRS and CDR2 is YFSETQ. The CDR3 extends over 13 amino acids. V was pared by 8 bases and J by 13 bases, with 9 bases of the junction left unmatched. The CDR3 coding sequence is TGCGCCAGTGCACCCGGGACTAGCGGGGAGCAGTACTTC. As protein: CASAPGTSGEQYF.

This clonotype was seen only a few times. The chain carries TRBV20-1 and TRBJ2-7; the match to TRBD2 covers 7 bases. The CDR3 has 13 amino acids. Germline V gene sequence: CDR1 DFQATT, CDR2 SNEGSKA (reference sequence). V lost 1 base to trimming and J lost 4 bases; unmatched junction nucleotides: 4. The chain's CDR3 is CSARAGGEYEQYF. For the CDR3, the DNA is TGCAGTGCTAGAGCGGGGGGAGAGTACGAGCAGTACTTC.

This chain joins TRBV12-3 or TRBV12-4 and TRBJ1-3; 7 bases align to TRBD1. V was pared by 2 bases and J by 4 bases, with 5 bases of the junction left unmatched. The CDR3 is made up of 15 amino acids. CDR3 residues: CASSLWRGRGNTIYF. In DNA, the CDR3 is TGTGCCAGCAGTTTATGGAGGGGGCGAGGAAACACCATATATTTT.

This rearrangement joins TRBV27 to TRBJ1-1, with D unclear. Deletions cut 4 bases from V and 2 bases from J, with 11 bases between. This CDR3 is 14 amino acids long. Germline V gene sequence: CDR1 MNHEY, CDR2 SMNVEV (reference sequence). The chain's CDR3 is CASSSAYSNTEAFF. The CDR3 DNA sequence: TGTGCCAGCAGTTCCGCCTACTCCAACACTGAAGCTTTCTTT.

In the case of this clonotype: A junction boundary mismatches the germline segment, possibly from a read error. The chain couples TRBV6-1 to TRBJ1-4; D may be TRBD1 (5 bases). The CDR3 runs 14 residues. Germline CDR1 reads MNHNS; CDR2 reads SASEGT. The CDR3 reads CASREGVGTEKLFF. As DNA, the CDR3 is TGTGCCAGCAGAGAAGGGGTGGGGACGGAAAAACTGTTTTTT.

There are a few counts of this clonotype. The junction and the germline gene differ at one end; a read error may be behind it. The genes are TRBV20-1 and TRBJ1-2, with D perhaps matching TRBD1 (5 bases). The germline V gene has CDR1 DFQATT and CDR2 SNEGSKA (reference sequence). The CDR3 covers 15 residues. The CDR3 region has the DNA TGCAGTGCTGGGGGGGGATCGGGTACCAACTCTGGCTACACCTTC. Amino acids: CSAGGGSGTNSGYTF.

A few counts support this clonotype. The chain joins TRBV25-1 to TRBJ2-5; TRBD1 is a possible D gene (6 bases). V was trimmed by 1 base and J by 11 bases, leaving 26 bases between them. CDR1 and CDR2 (germline): MGHDK, SYGVNS. This CDR3 region has 17 residues. The CDR3 protein is CASSEFFRDTIPLQQYF. CDR3 nucleotides: TGTGCCAGCAGTGAATTCTTCCGGGACACAATACCCCTACAGCAGTACTTC. Variable domain in full (rest from reference TRBV25-1 and TRBJ2-5): EADIYQTPRYLVIGTGKKITLECSQTMGHDKMYWYQQDPGMELHLIHYSYGVNSTEKGDLSSESTVSRIRTEHFPLTLESARPSHTSQYLCASSEFFRDTIPLQQYFGPGTRLLVL.

The rearrangement joins TRBV30 to TRBJ2-7; a weak D match, TRBD2 (6 bases). CDR1 is GTSNPN, CDR2 SVGIG, per germline (reference sequence). V lost 8 bases and J 2 bases, leaving 19 bases between the germline ends. The CDR3 has 14 amino acids. For the CDR3, the DNA is TGTGCCGGCCGTTGGCTAGCGACAACCTACGAGCAGTACTTC. Translated, it gives CAGRWLATTYEQYF.

In its sample, this clonotype was seen once. The chain links TRBV12-3 or TRBV12-4 to TRBJ1-1; 8 bases map to TRBD1. The length of the CDR3 is 14 residues. Trimming cost V 5 bases and J 5 bases; bases outside gene matches: 7. The CDR3 sequence: CASSPHRGMTEAFF. CDR3 in DNA: TGTGCCAGCAGTCCCCACAGGGGGATGACTGAAGCTTTCTTT.

The chain couples TRBV20-1 to TRBJ2-3; TRBD2 agrees at 13 bases. J was trimmed by 6 bases and V by 0 bases; bases with no gene match: 6. In germline, CDR1 is DFQATT, CDR2 SNEGSKA (reference sequence). This CDR3 has 16 amino acids. In DNA form, the CDR3 reads TGCAGTGCTAGAGATAGCACTAGCGGGAGGGCGGATACGCAGTATTTT. Encoded protein: CSARDSTSGRADTQYF.

The chain has TRBV18 and TRBJ2-7; no clear D. CDR3 length: 14 amino acids. Germline-derived CDR1 and CDR2 are KGHSH and LQKENI. Between the trimmed V and J ends, which lost 3 bases and 4 bases, there was a span of 13 bases. The CDR3: CASSPPNGQYEQYF. The CDR3 coding sequence is TGTGCCAGCTCACCCCCCAACGGTCAATACGAGCAGTACTTC. The complete variable domain, with remaining parts taken from reference TRBV18 and TRBJ2-7, reads NAGVMQNPRHLVRRRGQEARLRCSPMKGHSHVYWYRQLPEEGLKFMVYLQKENIIDESGMPKERFSAEFPKEGPSILRIQQVVRGDSAAYFCASSPPNGQYEQYFGPGTRLTVT.

There are a few counts of this clonotype. A read error may account for a junction end that differs from germline. V is TRBV14 and J is TRBJ1-2; D not certain. This CDR3 is built from 12 residues. Germline V lookup: CDR1 SGHDN, CDR2 FVKESK. For the CDR3, the DNA is TGTACCAGCAGCCTGGGATTAAATGGCTACACCTTC. This translates into CTSSLGLNGYTF.

This chain links TRBV20-1 with TRBJ2-3; D may be TRBD1 (6 bases). The CDR3 runs 15 residues. Germline V lookup: CDR1 DFQATT, CDR2 SNEGSKA (reference sequence). Trimming removed 6 bases from V and 1 base from J, with 17 bases in between. Here the CDR3 DNA reads TGCAGTGCCCTCCCTACAGGGTCCGGCACAGATACGCAGTATTTT. This encodes CSALPTGSGTDTQYF.

Concerning this clonotype itself: A read error may explain this, as a much larger clone is one base away. The rearrangement joins TRBV6-2 or TRBV6-3 to TRBJ2-3; D is uncertain. CDR3 length: 18 amino acids. Germline CDR1 reads MNHEY; CDR2 reads SVGEGT. The CDR3 DNA sequence: TGTGCCAGCAGTTACTCGAAGGGTGGGCGGTTAGGCACAGATAGGCAGTATTTT. Protein: CASSYSKGGRLGTDRQYF.

This chain uses TRBV6-4 with TRBJ2-1; TRBD2 matches 13 bases. Germline-derived CDR1 and CDR2 are MRHNA and SNTAGT. Unmatched junction bases numbered 15, after V lost 3 bases and J lost 4 bases. The CDR3 is made up of 20 amino acids. CDR3 residues: CASSEGGLAGPHGLYNEQFF. The CDR3 nucleotides are TGTGCCAGCAGTGAGGGGGGACTAGCGGGGCCTCACGGCTTATACAATGAGCAGTTCTTC.

With respect to this clonotype: A read error may account for a junction end that differs from germline. The chain recombines TRBV29-1 with TRBJ2-1; 8 positions match TRBD2. The CDR3 is 15 residues long. Germline V CDR1 and CDR2: SQVTM, ANQGSEA. The CDR3 reads CSVEETSGVYNEQFF. The CDR3 DNA sequence: TGCAGCGTGGAAGAAACTAGCGGAGTCTACAATGAGCAGTTCTTC.

The genes are TRBV7-2 and TRBJ1-4; D ambiguous. V lost 4 bases, J lost 4 bases, and 10 bases lay in between. The CDR3 length is 14 residues. Germline CDR1 and CDR2: SGHTA and FQGNSA. The CDR3 DNA reads as TGTGCCAGCAGCTCGCCCCCCTTTAATGAAAAACTGTTTTTT. As protein: CASSSPPFNEKLFF. The variable domain in full, completed from reference TRBV7-2 and TRBJ1-4, reads GAGVSQSPSNKVTEKGKDVELRCDPISGHTALYWYRQSLGQGLEFLIYFQGNSAPDKSGLPSDRFSAERTGGSVSTLTIQRTQQEDSAVYLCASSSPPFNEKLFFGSGTQLSVL.

A word on this clonotype: A read error may produce the germline difference seen at one junction end. The chain employs TRBV4-1 and TRBJ2-3; D not resolved. The DNA end lines up better with TRBJ2-5; the J call may be wrong. The CDR3 totals 12 residues. The germline V gene encodes CDR1 MGHRA and CDR2 YSYEKL. The CDR3 protein is CASSQDQGTQYF. The CDR3 DNA follows: TGTGCCAGCAGCCAGGACCAAGGGACCCAGTACTTC.

This clonotype was counted only a few times. The rearrangement links TRBV28 to TRBJ2-5; 11 bases are a match to TRBD2. CDR1 and CDR2 (germline): MDHEN, SYDVKM. This CDR3 has 15 amino acids. V trimming: 6 bases; J trimming: 1 base; junction bases outside the gene matches: 4. This CDR3 is CASSGTSGLQETQYF. CDR3 DNA sequence: TGTGCCAGCAGCGGGACTAGCGGACTCCAAGAGACCCAGTACTTC.

This clonotype appeared many times. V and J are TRBV5-1 and TRBJ1-2; maybe TRBD1 (6 bases). V gave up 1 base and J gave up 5 bases, with 15 bases separating them. The CDR3 is made up of 15 amino acids. CDR1 is SGHRS, CDR2 YFSETQ, per germline. Written as DNA, the CDR3 is TGCGCCAGCAGCTTGACAGACAGGCGGTCTTATGGCTACACCTTC. Its translation: CASSLTDRRSYGYTF.

This clonotype has just a few counts. This sequence joins TRBV5-1 and TRBJ2-3; 7 nucleotides agree with TRBD2. Per the germline V gene, CDR1 is SGHRS and CDR2 is YFSETQ. This CDR3 has 19 residues. Trimming at V came to 0 bases and at J to 0 bases, leaving 13 bases not matched to a gene. The CDR3 spells CASSLAAGGGVSSTDTQYF. The CDR3 DNA is TGCGCCAGCAGCTTGGCCGCCGGCGGGGGAGTCTCTAGCACAGATACGCAGTATTTT.

In this sample, this clonotype turned up a few times. CDR3 loop: CASSIEFEENEQFF. CDR3 nucleotide sequence: TGTGCCAGCAGTATAGAATTTGAGGAGAATGAGCAGTTCTTC. This rearrangement joins TRBV2 to TRBJ2-1; D gene ambiguous. The CDR3 has 14 residues. Germline V gene lookup returns CDR1 SNHLY and CDR2 FYNNEI. The V gene lost 5 bases and the J gene lost 7 bases, with 15 bases spanning the gap.

This chain links TRBV20-1 with TRBJ2-5, with TRBD1 matching over 9 bases. V gave up 3 bases and J gave up 4 bases; unmatched junction bases: 9. The CDR3 contains 15 residues. Per germline, CDR1 DFQATT and CDR2 SNEGSKA (reference sequence). CDR3 sequence (DNA): TGCAGTGCTAGGGCCGGGACAGGGTTTGGAGAGACCCAGTACTTC. It specifies CSARAGTGFGETQYF.